This T cell receptor (beta chain) was found in a study of vaccination and CD4 T cells after COVID-19. Study observations and caveats: Convalescent patients' clones that were vaccine-specific were spike mono-reactive in 304 of 307 cases. Among convalescent patients, a median approximately 86% of reactive clones emerged only after vaccination.

V shed 2 bases and J shed 5 bases, with 12 bases lying between them. Germline CDR1 and CDR2: SNHLY and FYNNEI. The CDR3 is 14 residues long. Researchers used the Oncomine TCR Beta short-read assay to sequence DNA from cultured CD4+ T cells. TCRdb reanalysed the PCR reads using MiXCR and keeps one entry per CDR3 protein. The sample includes under 15,000 distinct CDR3 sequences, approximately 52% of them seen just once. Treatment noted: roughly 10-day PBMC culture with coronavirus spike peptide pools or control peptides (ViraFEST assay). The medium had half its volume replaced with fresh IL-2 medium on days 3 and 7. Remarks on this clonotype: Its antigen is unidentified.

This TCR came from a human donor who had recovered from COVID-19. The chain couples TRBV2 to TRBJ2-5; D perhaps matches TRBD2 (6 bases). Material for sequencing was CD4+ T cells from blood, cultured in vitro. The CDR3 region is CASSEMAGRETQYF. CDR3 coding DNA: TGTGCCAGCAGTGAAATGGCAGGGAGGGAGACCCAGTACTTC. The entire variable domain, with the rest obtained from reference TRBV2 and TRBJ2-5, is as follows: EPEVTQTPSHQVTQMGQEVILRCVPISNHLYFYWYRQILGQKVEFLVSFYNNEISEKSEIFDDQFSVERPDGSNFTLKIRSTKLEDSAMYFCASSEMAGRETQYFGPGTRLLVL.